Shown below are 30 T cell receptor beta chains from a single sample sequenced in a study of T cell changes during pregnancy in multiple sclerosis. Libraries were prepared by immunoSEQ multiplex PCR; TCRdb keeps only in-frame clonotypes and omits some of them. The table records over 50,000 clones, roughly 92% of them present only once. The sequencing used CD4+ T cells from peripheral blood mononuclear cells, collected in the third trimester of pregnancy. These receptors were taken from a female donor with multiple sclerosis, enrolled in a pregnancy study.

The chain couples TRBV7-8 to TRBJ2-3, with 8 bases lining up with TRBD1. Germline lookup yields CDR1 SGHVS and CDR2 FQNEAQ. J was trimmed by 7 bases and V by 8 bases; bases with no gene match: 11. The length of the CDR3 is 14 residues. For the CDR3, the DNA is TGTGCCAGCGGCGGCGGGACAGGAAAAAATACGCAGTATTTT. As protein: CASGGGTGKNTQYF.

CDR3 amino acids: CSVGVGGGLTDTQYF. Written as DNA, the CDR3 is TGCAGCGTGGGCGTGGGTGGAGGCCTCACAGATACGCAGTATTTT. The chain links TRBV29-1 to TRBJ2-3, with D tentatively TRBD2 (5 bases). V lost 6 bases and J 2 bases, leaving 18 bases between the germline ends. Germline CDR1 reads SQVTM; CDR2 reads ANQGSEA. This CDR3 comprises 15 residues.

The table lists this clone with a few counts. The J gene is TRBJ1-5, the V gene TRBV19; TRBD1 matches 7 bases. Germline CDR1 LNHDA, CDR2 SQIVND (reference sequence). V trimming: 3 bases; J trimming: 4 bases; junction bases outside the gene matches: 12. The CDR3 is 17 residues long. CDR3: CASSMGSAGQTNQPQHF. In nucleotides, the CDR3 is TGTGCCAGTAGTATGGGTTCTGCGGGACAGACAAATCAGCCCCAGCATTTT.

The CDR3 DNA sequence: TGTGCCAGCTCAGGGGGACAGAGCTATGGCTACACCTTC. Translation: CASSGGQSYGYTF. This rearrangement joins TRBV18 to TRBJ1-2, with TRBD1 matching 7 bases. The trim removed 5 bases at V and 4 bases at J, leaving 4 bases unmatched. Germline V lookup: CDR1 KGHSH, CDR2 LQKENI. This CDR3 spans 13 amino acids.

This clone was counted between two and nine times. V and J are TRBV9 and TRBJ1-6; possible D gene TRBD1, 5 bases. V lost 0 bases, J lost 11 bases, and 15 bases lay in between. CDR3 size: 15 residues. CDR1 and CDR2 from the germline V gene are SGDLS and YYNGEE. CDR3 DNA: TGTGCCAGCAGCGTAGTGGGGGACTTCGGGACACCCCTCCACTTT. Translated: CASSVVGDFGTPLHF.

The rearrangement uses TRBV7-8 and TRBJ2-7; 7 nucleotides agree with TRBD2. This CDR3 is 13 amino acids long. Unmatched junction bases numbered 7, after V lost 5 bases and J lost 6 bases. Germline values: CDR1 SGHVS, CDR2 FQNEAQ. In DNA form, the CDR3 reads TGTGCCAGCAGCATGACTAGCCGCGTCGAGCAGTACTTC. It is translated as CASSMTSRVEQYF.

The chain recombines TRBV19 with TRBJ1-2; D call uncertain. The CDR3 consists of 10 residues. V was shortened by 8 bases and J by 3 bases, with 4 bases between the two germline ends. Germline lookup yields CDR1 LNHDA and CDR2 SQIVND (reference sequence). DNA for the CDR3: TGTGCCAGTGGCCACTATGGCTACACCTTC. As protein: CASGHYGYTF.

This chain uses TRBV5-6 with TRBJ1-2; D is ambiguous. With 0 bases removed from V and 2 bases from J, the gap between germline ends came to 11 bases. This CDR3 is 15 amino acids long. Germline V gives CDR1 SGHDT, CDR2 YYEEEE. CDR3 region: CASSLGGNFNYGYTF. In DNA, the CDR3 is TGTGCCAGCAGCTTGGGAGGGAACTTCAACTATGGCTACACCTTC.

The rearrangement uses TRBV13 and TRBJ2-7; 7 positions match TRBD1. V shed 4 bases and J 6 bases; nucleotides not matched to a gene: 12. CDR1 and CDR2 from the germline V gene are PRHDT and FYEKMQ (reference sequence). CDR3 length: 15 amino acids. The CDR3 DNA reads TGTGCCAGCAGCTCGGAAGGGGGCGCATTTACCGAGCAGTACTTC. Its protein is CASSSEGGAFTEQYF.

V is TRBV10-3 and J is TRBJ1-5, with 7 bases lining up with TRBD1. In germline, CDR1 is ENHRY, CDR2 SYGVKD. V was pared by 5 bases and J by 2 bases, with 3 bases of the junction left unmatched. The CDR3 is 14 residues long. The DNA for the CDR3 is TGTGCCATCAGTCCGGACAGGCGCAATCAGCCCCAGCATTTT. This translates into CAISPDRRNQPQHF.

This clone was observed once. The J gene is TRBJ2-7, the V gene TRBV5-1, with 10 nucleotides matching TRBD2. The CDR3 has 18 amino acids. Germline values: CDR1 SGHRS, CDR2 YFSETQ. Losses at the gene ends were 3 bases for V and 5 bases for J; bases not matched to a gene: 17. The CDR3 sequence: CASSSSETSGYLGHEQYF. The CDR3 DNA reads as TGCGCCAGCAGCTCTTCTGAGACTAGCGGGTACCTGGGCCACGAGCAGTACTTC.

CDR3 DNA sequence: TGTGCCATCAGTGAGTCGTCTCCGGGATACAATGAGCAGTTCTTC. Translation gives CAISESSPGYNEQFF. The chain is built from TRBV10-3 and TRBJ2-1, with D perhaps matching TRBD2 (5 bases). The CDR3 sequence is 15 residues long. Germline loops: CDR1 ENHRY, CDR2 SYGVKD. Trimming stripped 0 bases from V and 4 bases from J, with 10 bases between.

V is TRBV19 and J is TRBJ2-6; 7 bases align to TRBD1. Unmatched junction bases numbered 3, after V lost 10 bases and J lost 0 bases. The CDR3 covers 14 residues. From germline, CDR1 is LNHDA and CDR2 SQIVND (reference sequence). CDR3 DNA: TGTGCCACGACAGGGATCTCTGGGGCCAACGTCCTGACTTTC. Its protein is CATTGISGANVLTF.

The CDR3 DNA reads as TGCGCCAGCGACCAAGGGGGCGACGGTTACGAGCAGTACTTC. This sequence encodes CASDQGGDGYEQYF. The V gene is TRBV4-1, the J gene TRBJ2-7, with TRBD1 matching 7 bases. Germline V gives CDR1 MGHRA, CDR2 YSYEKL. This CDR3 is built from 14 residues. V lost 8 bases, J lost 4 bases, and 11 bases stayed unmatched.

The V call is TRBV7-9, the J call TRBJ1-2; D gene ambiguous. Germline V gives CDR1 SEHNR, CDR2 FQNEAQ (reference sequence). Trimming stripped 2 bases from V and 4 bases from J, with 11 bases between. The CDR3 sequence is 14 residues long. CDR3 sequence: CASSLMGEGYGYTF. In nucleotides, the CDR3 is TGTGCCAGCAGCTTAATGGGAGAAGGCTATGGCTACACCTTC.

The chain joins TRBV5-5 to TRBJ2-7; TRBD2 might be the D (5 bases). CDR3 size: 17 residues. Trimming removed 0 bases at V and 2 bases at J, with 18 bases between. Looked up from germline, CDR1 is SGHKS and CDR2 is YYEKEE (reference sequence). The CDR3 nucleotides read TGTGCCAGCAGCTTGGCTTCACGCCGCGACGGGACCTACGAGCAGTACTTC. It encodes CASSLASRRDGTYEQYF.

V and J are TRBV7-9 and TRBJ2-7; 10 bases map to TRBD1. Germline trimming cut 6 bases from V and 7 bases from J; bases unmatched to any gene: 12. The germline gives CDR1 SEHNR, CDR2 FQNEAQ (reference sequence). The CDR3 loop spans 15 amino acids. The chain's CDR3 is CASSRTGTGAGEQYF. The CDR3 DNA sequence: TGTGCCAGCAGTCGGACCGGGACAGGGGCTGGGGAGCAGTACTTC. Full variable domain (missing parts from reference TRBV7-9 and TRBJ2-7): DTGVSQNPRHKITKRGQNVTFRCDPISEHNRLYWYRQTLGQGPEFLTYFQNEAQLEKSRLLSDRFSAERPKGSFSTLEIQRTEQGDSAMYLCASSRTGTGAGEQYFGPGTRLTVT.

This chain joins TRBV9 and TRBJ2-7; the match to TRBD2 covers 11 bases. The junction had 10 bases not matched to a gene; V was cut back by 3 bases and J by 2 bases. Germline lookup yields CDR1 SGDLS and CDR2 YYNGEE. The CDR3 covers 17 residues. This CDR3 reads CASSAHLGLAEPYEQYF. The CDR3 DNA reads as TGTGCCAGCAGCGCGCACTTGGGACTAGCGGAGCCCTACGAGCAGTACTTC.

In DNA, the CDR3 is TGTGCCAGCAGCTTAGATCCCGGGAGAGGGACGCAGTATTTT. It is translated as CASSLDPGRGTQYF. The genes are TRBV7-3 and TRBJ2-3; weak D call: TRBD2 (6 bases). Trimming pared 2 bases from V and 9 bases from J, leaving 15 bases between. The CDR3 loop spans 14 amino acids. In germline, CDR1 is SGHTA, CDR2 FQGTGA.

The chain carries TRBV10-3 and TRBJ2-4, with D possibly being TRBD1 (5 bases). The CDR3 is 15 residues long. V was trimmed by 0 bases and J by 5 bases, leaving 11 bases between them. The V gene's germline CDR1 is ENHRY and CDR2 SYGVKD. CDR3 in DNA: TGTGCCATCAGTGAGTCGGTGCAGGGTCAAAACATTCAGTACTTC. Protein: CAISESVQGQNIQYF.

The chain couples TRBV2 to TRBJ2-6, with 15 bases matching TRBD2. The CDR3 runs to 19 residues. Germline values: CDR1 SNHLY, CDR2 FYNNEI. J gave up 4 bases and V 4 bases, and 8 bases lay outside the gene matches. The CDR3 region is CASSAGLAGGKSGANVLTF. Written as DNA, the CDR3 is TGTGCCAGCAGTGCCGGACTAGCGGGAGGGAAATCCGGGGCCAACGTCCTGACTTTC.

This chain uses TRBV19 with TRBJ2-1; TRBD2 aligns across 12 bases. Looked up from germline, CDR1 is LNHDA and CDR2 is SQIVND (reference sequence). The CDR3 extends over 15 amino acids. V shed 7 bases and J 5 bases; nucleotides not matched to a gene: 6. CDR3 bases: TGTGCCAGTAACCCTAGCGGGAGGGGGAACAATGAGCAGTTCTTC. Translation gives CASNPSGRGNNEQFF.

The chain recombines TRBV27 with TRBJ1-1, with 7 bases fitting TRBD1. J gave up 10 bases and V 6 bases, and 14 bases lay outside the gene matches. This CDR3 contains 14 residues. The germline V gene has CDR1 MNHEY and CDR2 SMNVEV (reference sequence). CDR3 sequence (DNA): TGTGCCAGCAGGATCAGACAGGGAAGGCAAGGAGCTTTCTTT. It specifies CASRIRQGRQGAFF.

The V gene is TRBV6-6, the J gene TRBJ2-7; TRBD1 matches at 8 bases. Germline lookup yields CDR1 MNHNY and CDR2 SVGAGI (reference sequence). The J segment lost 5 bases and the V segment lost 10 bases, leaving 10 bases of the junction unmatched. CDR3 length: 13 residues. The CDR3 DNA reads TGTGCCACCAGACGGACAGGGAGGAACGAGCAGTACTTC. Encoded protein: CATRRTGRNEQYF.

As DNA, the CDR3 is TGTGCCAGCAGCTCGGGGACTAGCGGGCAAGGGACAGATACGCAGTATTTT. Translated: CASSSGTSGQGTDTQYF. The genes are TRBV11-2 and TRBJ2-3, with 12 nucleotides matching TRBD2. Germline V gives CDR1 SGHAT, CDR2 FQNNGV. The CDR3 runs to 17 residues. V lost 4 bases to trimming and J lost 3 bases; unmatched junction nucleotides: 8. The full variable domain, with the rest looked up from reference TRBV11-2 and TRBJ2-3, is EAGVAQSPRYKIIEKRQSVAFWCNPISGHATLYWYQQILGQGPKLLIQFQNNGVVDDSQLPKDRFSAERLKGVDSTLKIQPAKLEDSAVYLCASSSGTSGQGTDTQYFGPGTRLTVL.

CDR3: CASSIATGAPNTGELFF. DNA for the CDR3: TGTGCCAGTAGTATAGCAACAGGGGCCCCGAACACCGGGGAGCTGTTTTTT. The chain links TRBV19 to TRBJ2-2; 7 bases map to TRBD1. From germline, CDR1 is LNHDA and CDR2 SQIVND (reference sequence). The J segment lost 0 bases and the V segment lost 1 base, leaving 5 bases of the junction unmatched. This CDR3 has 17 amino acids.

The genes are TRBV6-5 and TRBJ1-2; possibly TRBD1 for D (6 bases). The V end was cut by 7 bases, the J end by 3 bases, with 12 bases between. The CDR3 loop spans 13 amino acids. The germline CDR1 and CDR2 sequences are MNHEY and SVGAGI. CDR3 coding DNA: TGTGCCAGCACACAGGGCCTTTACTATGGCTACACCTTC. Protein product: CASTQGLYYGYTF.

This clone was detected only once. For the CDR3, the DNA is TGTGCCATCAGTGGAGGGGGGACAGTCGGCACTGAAGCTTTCTTT. Translating gives CAISGGGTVGTEAFF. The genes are TRBV10-3 and TRBJ1-1, with TRBD1 matching over 7 bases. The germline V gene encodes CDR1 ENHRY and CDR2 SYGVKD. V shed 4 bases, J shed 4 bases, and the junction held 9 bases outside the gene matches. The CDR3 has 15 residues.

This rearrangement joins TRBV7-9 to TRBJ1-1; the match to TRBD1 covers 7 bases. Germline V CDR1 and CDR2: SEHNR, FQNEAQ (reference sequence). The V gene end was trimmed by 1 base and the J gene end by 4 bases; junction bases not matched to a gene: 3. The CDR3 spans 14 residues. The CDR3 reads CASSLDRGGTEAFF. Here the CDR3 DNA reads TGTGCCAGCAGCTTAGACAGGGGAGGCACTGAAGCTTTCTTT.

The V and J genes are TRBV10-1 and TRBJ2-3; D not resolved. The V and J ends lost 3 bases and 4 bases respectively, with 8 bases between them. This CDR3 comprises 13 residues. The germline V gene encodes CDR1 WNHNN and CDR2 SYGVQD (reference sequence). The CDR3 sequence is CASSEGVADTQYF. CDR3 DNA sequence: TGCGCCAGCAGTGAAGGAGTAGCAGATACGCAGTATTTT.